Listed here are 9 T cell receptor beta chains from one sample, sequenced in a study of cytomegalovirus exposure and HLA in healthy donors. Primers included in the PCR were 60 Vbeta and 13 Jbeta primers. Produced via immunoSEQ multiplex PCR; TCRdb's table is partial and in-frame only. The sample has fewer than 75,000 clones, 65% to 90% seen once. Input material: PBMCs. These receptors came from a man aged 30 to 45 in good health and CMV-seronegative.

This clone was counted between two and nine times. The chain recombines TRBV15 with TRBJ2-1, with 7 bases that match TRBD2. V was clipped by 1 base and J by 7 bases; unmatched bases: 7. Germline assignment: CDR1 LNHNV and CDR2 YYDKDF (reference sequence). CDR3 length equals 15 residues. This chain's CDR3 is CATSRVGRVRNEQFF. CDR3 coding DNA: TGTGCCACCAGCAGAGTGGGGAGGGTCCGAAATGAGCAGTTCTTC.

The rearrangement uses TRBV7-2 and TRBJ2-2, with 12 bases aligning to TRBD2. CDR1 is SGHTA, CDR2 FQGNSA, per germline. The CDR3 consists of 18 residues. V was clipped by 5 bases and J by 6 bases; unmatched bases: 13. CDR3 bases: TGTGCCAGCAGCCGCCGACCCCTAGCGGGAGGGCAGGCCGGGGAGCTGTTTTTT. Its translation is CASSRRPLAGGQAGELFF.

The chain joins TRBV2 to TRBJ2-7; 7 bases map to TRBD1. Germline lookup yields CDR1 SNHLY and CDR2 FYNNEI. Trimming removed 4 bases from V and 4 bases from J; junction bases left unmatched: 7. The CDR3 is made up of 14 amino acids. CDR3 sequence: CASSVQGKGYEQYF. The CDR3 DNA is TGTGCCAGCAGTGTACAGGGGAAAGGTTACGAGCAGTACTTC. The variable domain in full, completed from reference TRBV2 and TRBJ2-7, reads EPEVTQTPSHQVTQMGQEVILRCVPISNHLYFYWYRQILGQKVEFLVSFYNNEISEKSEIFDDQFSVERPDGSNFTLKIRSTKLEDSAMYFCASSVQGKGYEQYFGPGTRLTVT.

The V gene is TRBV29-1, the J gene TRBJ2-1; 12 nucleotides agree with TRBD2. Germline V gene data show CDR1 as SQVTM and CDR2 as ANQGSEA. The trim removed 6 bases at V and 7 bases at J, leaving 7 bases unmatched. CDR3 length equals 14 residues. The CDR3 DNA sequence: TGCAGCGTACGACTAGCGGGAGTTCGAAATGAGCAGTTCTTC. Protein: CSVRLAGVRNEQFF.

The V and J genes are TRBV6-1 and TRBJ2-5; the D is unclear. Judging by the DNA end, TRBJ2-7 fits better; the J call may be wrong. Germline values: CDR1 MNHNS, CDR2 SASEGT. This CDR3 is 12 amino acids long. The CDR3 DNA is TGTGCCAGCAGTGAAGCCTCCTACGAGCAGTACTTC. Translation: CASSEASYEQYF.

The rearrangement joins TRBV7-3 to TRBJ2-1; 16 bases agree with TRBD2. This CDR3 has 14 residues. The V gene end was trimmed by 5 bases and the J gene end by 10 bases; junction bases not matched to a gene: 2. Germline CDR1 reads SGHTA; CDR2 reads FQGTGA. CDR3 loop: CASSTGLAGGEQFF. In nucleotides, the CDR3 is TGTGCCAGCAGCACGGGACTAGCGGGGGGGGAGCAGTTCTTC. Looking up the rest from reference TRBV7-3 and TRBJ2-1 gives the full variable domain: GAGVSQTPSNKVTEKGKYVELRCDPISGHTALYWYRQSLGQGPEFLIYFQGTGAADDSGLPNDRFFAVRPEGSVSTLKIQRTERGDSAVYLCASSTGLAGGEQFFGPGTRLTVL.

This clone was counted a single time. CDR3 DNA sequence: TGCGCCAGCAGCCCAGGGACAGCCATCAATCAGCCCCAGCATTTT. It translates to CASSPGTAINQPQHF. The chain uses TRBV5-1 and TRBJ1-5; the match to TRBD1 covers 7 bases. The germline CDR1 and CDR2 sequences are SGHRS and YFSETQ. This CDR3 comprises 15 residues. J lost 3 bases, V lost 4 bases, and 7 bases had no gene match.

This clone was seen just once. The chain joins TRBV21-1 to TRBJ2-1; the table's D gene call, TRBD2, was not cross checked with the DNA. TRBV21-1 is recorded as a pseudogene. CDR3 size: 16 residues. CDR3 protein: CASSSAPSGSYNEQFF. The CDR3 DNA reads as TGTGCCAGCAGTAGCGCACCTAGCGGCTCCTACAATGAGCAGTTCTTC.

This chain uses TRBV15 with TRBJ2-7, with D perhaps TRBD1 (5 bases). The CDR3 is 14 amino acids. The germline V and J ends were trimmed by 5 bases and 0 bases, with 11 bases remaining between them. Germline loops: CDR1 LNHNV, CDR2 YYDKDF (reference sequence). CDR3 region: CATSGARGSYEQYF. CDR3 nucleotides: TGTGCCACCAGCGGAGCAAGGGGCTCCTACGAGCAGTACTTC.